What follows describes a single T cell receptor (beta chain). Its antigen remains unidentified. At one boundary the junction diverges from the germline segment, which might be a read error. Libraries were constructed by the immunoSEQ multiplex PCR assay. A mixture of 60 forward primers for TCR Vbeta segments and 13 reverse primers for TCR Jbeta segments was used in the multiplex PCR. A multiplex PCR assay on genomic DNA amplified the CDR3 region of rearranged TCR beta genes. Amplified TCR beta libraries were sequenced as 87-base-pair reads on the Illumina HiSeq System. Turning to the authors' computational methods: Across the 500 to 750 repertoires, a later analysis counted 80 million or so unique TCR beta chains, 9.5 million to 12 million of which were shared by at least two donors. Raw reads were error-corrected and collapsed into unique sequences by a nearest-neighbor algorithm in which closely related sequences were merged to remove PCR and sequencing errors. CDR3 sequences were aligned to IMGT reference sequences to assign V, D and J gene segments. Each retained sequence needed at least a six-nucleotide match to both a V gene segment and a J gene segment. Rearrangements were called productive when the CDR3 lacked stop codons and stayed in frame with V and J; all others were non-productive. CDR3 was defined according to IMGT convention as the region running from the second conserved V-encoded cysteine to the conserved J-encoded phenylalanine. In an earlier analysis of more than 550 of the donors, sequences lacking an unambiguous match to a single V gene segment were excluded. An earlier analysis of about 600 of the donors called V segments functional above 56.7% productive rearrangements and segregating when the between-donor standard deviation exceeded 5%. A statistical classification framework was built to diagnose cytomegalovirus status from the catalog of TCR beta chain sequences. V and J gene assignment, in a later analysis, came from comparing TCR nucleotide sequences with IMGT/GENE-DB human TR gene sequences. A later analysis assigned CDR3 sequences and most-parsimonious VDJ recombination scenarios with the TCRdist pipeline. In a later analysis, every TCR beta chain was defined by the combination of its CDR3 amino acid sequence and its V-gene family, and reads without a unique V-gene family were dropped. A later analysis removed several hundred highly shared, low-generation-probability nucleotide sequences to deal with suspected cross-contamination and a sequencing artifact. In a later analysis, a clonal expansion index for each public chain was calculated from normalized within-repertoire ranks of inferred template counts. Generation probabilities in a later analysis came from a VDJ recombination model fitted to out-of-frame rearrangements, and those results were checked against IGoR. Hypergeometric tests were used in a later analysis to score TCR-TCR, TCR-HLA and TCR-CMV co-occurrence, with a repertoire-size bias correction applied to the TCR pairs. A later analysis estimated false discovery rates by permuting HLA or CMV assignments 20 times. A later analysis grouped co-occurring TCRs with DBSCAN, adding TCRdist sequence similarity when clustering within HLA-allele-positive subsets. Repertoires with fewer than 30,000 or more than 120,000 public chains, plus five repertoires with anomalous nucleotide sharing, were excluded from co-occurrence clustering. Entries here come from immuneACCESS through TCRdb and include only in-frame sequences with V and J called. Some clones fail to appear in such tables; in the studies checked, an unresolved V gene covers under half of the shortfall, and the cause of the remainder is unknown. D and trimming come from the DNA, and the V and J calls and clone size come from that table. The sample has fewer than 120,000 clones on record, 79% of them singletons. The ten largest clones capture about 6.8% of the sample.

The CDR3 holds 17 amino acids from the cysteine to the phenylalanine. Only the CDR3 portion is preserved as DNA: 51 bases, with reading frame beginning at the first base. For CDR1 and CDR2, the germline V gene (reference sequence) lists SEHNR and FQNEAQ. The cohort comprised fewer than 700 healthy bone marrow donors. At the time of sampling, every cohort member was nominally healthy, though immune exposures that went unrecorded were likely present. The donor tested CMV seropositive, placing the donor among the approximately 290 seropositive members of the cohort. A peripheral blood sample was provided by each donor, and peripheral blood mononuclear cells were used for TCR beta sequencing. Genomic DNA was extracted from the blood cell samples with the Qiagen DNeasy Blood Extraction Kit. This record comes from a study of cytomegalovirus exposure and HLA in healthy donors (dated by TCRdb to the late 2010s). About the investigation overall: An earlier analysis of some 550 of the donors reported 250 to 350 Gb of sequence data and 117 million unique TCR beta sequences from roughly 180 million T cells. An early release covering just under 650 HLA-typed donors comprised 300 to 350 gigabases of sequencing data and tens of millions of unique TCR sequences. Of the 300 to 400 genotyped donors, approximately 80% fell in the genetic ancestry cluster associated with self-reported Caucasian donors. The aim of the study was to test whether cataloging public T cell receptors could identify signatures of past pathogen exposure. The study profiled the T cell repertoires of hundreds of subjects by immunosequencing and related them to cytomegalovirus serostatus. In addition to the first cohort of around 670 subjects, a separate validation cohort of 130 or so different subjects was used. High-throughput TCR immunosequencing, statistical association of individual TCRs with disease status, and machine learning were combined to predict cytomegalovirus infection status. To study patterns of TCR occurrence, a later analysis re-analyzed previously published TCR beta repertoires from around 700 donors and added high-resolution HLA genotyping. The later analysis used no new phenotypic data to find candidate immune exposures, relying instead on TCR beta sequences and their occurrence across donors. In an earlier analysis of 587 of the donors, high-throughput TCR beta sequencing was used to judge whether each TCR beta V gene segment behaved as functional or pseudogenic. Donor age, sex, ethnicity and CMV serostatus were compiled alongside the repertoire data. A later genetic analysis used genome-wide SNP genotypes for about 60% of the roughly 700 donors, treating that subset as a discovery cohort. Every repertoire in the discovery cohort had been generated on one and the same sequencing platform. HLA typing covered class I and class II loci at four-digit resolution. The number of donors typed differed by locus, with about 629-640 for A, B, C, DRB1 and DQB1, around 500 for DQA1, 600 to 610 for DPA1, and over 400 for DPB1. Roughly 5 DR-DQ haplotypes were handled as single units for association and clustering, since linkage in the cohort was strong. On average, roughly 250,000 unique TCR beta nucleotide sequences were sequenced per donor among more than 350 genotyped donors of the cohort, with approximately 18% of those sequences being non-productive. Overall study results and their limits: In a later analysis, most CMV-associated TCR beta chains were found to appear HLA-restricted, with HLA associations seemingly driven largely by CMV exposure. CMV serostatus was the only immune exposure information available for the cohort. While some public TCRs were present in many individuals, most TCR sequences turned up only very rarely across donors. A cluster of highly shared sequence variants was judged likely to represent a technical artifact of the sequencing pipeline. Only TCR beta chains were sequenced in this cohort, and the absence of alpha or paired-chain data limited detectable features. The 87-base-pair reads could not distinguish some IMGT-functional V segments, including TRBV6-2 and TRBV6-3, so those segments were excluded. Because counts were too low, roughly 16 rarely observed V segments, including chromosome 9 orphons, were excluded from the earlier analysis of some 590 of the donors. Cytomegalovirus status was reported to be diagnosed by the classifier with high specificity and sensitivity in both the original and validation cohorts. Specific HLA alleles were associated with 18,000 or so TCR beta sequences at a false discovery rate of 0.05 in a later analysis. According to the authors, the approach could potentially be generalized to other disease states and immunological phenotypes. A few of the identified cytomegalovirus-associated TCR beta chains were confirmed in vitro to be specific for cytomegalovirus antigens. When HLA alleles, especially DR and DQ, strongly co-occurred, TCR associations were difficult to assign to individual alleles. A further reported finding was that TCR beta sequences accurately predicted the HLA-A and HLA-B alleles for most subjects in the first cohort. In the study, about 150 TCR beta chains were listed as associated with cytomegalovirus. Broadly in line with IMGT annotations, most TCR beta V segments showed up in productive rearrangements about 90% or about 30% of the time in an earlier analysis of several hundred of the donors. The presence/absence analyses assumed that sequencing depth was roughly uniform across donors, and that assumption may not be true. According to a later analysis, parvovirus B19, influenza, CMV and Epstein-Barr virus appeared linked to several top co-occurrence clusters. Compared with the roughly 720-donor mean, donors in an Asian-associated ancestry cluster had fewer N-insertions in productive TCRs, according to a later genetic analysis. In a later genetic analysis, a missense DCLRE1C variant was associated with V-gene and J-gene trimming of TCR beta chains, and the association was replicated in an independent cohort. In a later analysis, HLA-associated TCR beta chains were found to be more clonally expanded and to have lower generation probabilities than equally common non-associated chains. Because HLA typing was unavailable for some donors at each locus, only the typed subset was used in association tests. In a later analysis, TCR association rates were found to vary across HLA loci, with the most associated TCRs seen for DRB1 alleles and the fewest for HLA-C alleles. Linkage disequilibrium might explain the correlated functional status among segregating V segments, but an unknown experimental factor could not be excluded.

What was sequenced was PBMCs. The V and J genes are TRBV7-9 and TRBJ2-4, with 8 bases in between that match TRBD1. This clonotype was obtained from a man aged 30 to 45 in good health and CMV-seropositive. The CDR3 sequence is CSSSPSSGGEAKNIQYF. The nucleotide sequence is TGTTCCAGCAGCCCCTCGTCAGGGGGCGAAGCCAAAAACATTCAGTACTTC. With the rest looked up from the reference TRBV7-9 and TRBJ2-4 genes rather than sequenced, the full variable domain is DTGVSQNPRHKITKRGQNVTFRCDPISEHNRLYWYRQTLGQGPEFLTYFQNEAQLEKSRLLSDRFSAERPKGSFSTLEIQRTEQGDSAMYLCSSSPSSGGEAKNIQYFGAGTRLSVL.